A selection of T cell receptor beta chains follows, all from one sample in a study of neurological immune-mediated disorders. TCRdb itself ran the 5' RACE reads through MiXCR, one entry per CDR3 protein. The sample includes approximately 50,000 distinct CDR3 sequences, 10% of them seen just once. Material for sequencing was PBMCs. The receptor source for this set is a man aged 70-80 years with HTLV-1-associated myelopathy (HAM/TSP). Both conserved end residues are part of each CDR3. Each record gives: V gene, J gene, clone size, D gene, CDR3 protein, CDR3 DNA. D genes are given only for firm matches. Clone size is given for some rows only: seen once, a few or many times, or a class if the clone is expanded.

V: TRBV6-6; J: TRBJ1-2; size: many; D: .; CDR3: CASSYPREGYGYTF; DNA: TGTGCCAGCAGTTACCCCAGGGAGGGCTATGGCTACACCTTC
V: TRBV6-2/TRBV6-3; J: TRBJ2-3; size: many; D: TRBD1; CDR3: CASIRDSLTDTQYF; DNA: TGTGCCAGCATTCGGGACAGTCTCACAGATACGCAGTATTTT
V: TRBV11-2; J: TRBJ2-1; size: many; D: .; CDR3: CASSLVSGPYNEQFF; DNA: TGTGCCAGCAGCTTAGTTAGCGGCCCATACAATGAGCAGTTCTTC
V: TRBV6-6; J: TRBJ1-2; size: .; D: .; CDR3: CANSTDPRYGYTF; DNA: TGTGCCAACAGTACGGACCCCCGCTATGGCTACACCTTC
V: TRBV14; J: TRBJ2-5; size: many; D: .; CDR3: CASSSYSGREKTQYF; DNA: TGTGCCAGCAGCTCCTATAGTGGACGGGAGAAGACCCAGTACTTC
V: TRBV12-3/TRBV12-4; J: TRBJ1-1; size: .; D: .; CDR3: CASRRVRNTEAFF; DNA: TGTGCCAGCAGGCGAGTAAGGAACACTGAAGCTTTCTTT
V: TRBV5-1; J: TRBJ2-7; size: many; D: .; CDR3: CASSRGGSGYSYEQYF; DNA: TGCGCCAGCAGCCGAGGGGGTAGCGGGTACTCCTACGAGCAGTACTTC
V: TRBV24-1; J: TRBJ2-3; size: many; D: TRBD1; CDR3: CATSGKPGGGMDTQYF; DNA: TGTGCCACCAGTGGAAAACCAGGGGGCGGAATGGATACGCAGTATTTT
V: TRBV20-1; J: TRBJ1-2; size: many; D: .; CDR3: CSASRGDGYTF; DNA: TGCAGTGCTAGCCGAGGGGATGGCTACACCTTC
V: TRBV4-1; J: TRBJ2-1; size: many; D: .; CDR3: CASGPMDQRRGEQFF; DNA: TGCGCCAGCGGACCTATGGACCAAAGAAGGGGGGAGCAGTTCTTC
V: TRBV3-1; J: TRBJ1-5; size: many; D: .; CDR3: CASSQVPGKGQPQHF; DNA: TGTGCCAGCAGCCAAGTCCCCGGGAAAGGTCAGCCCCAGCATTTT
V: TRBV15; J: TRBJ2-7; size: many; D: .; CDR3: CATSTVTGNEQYF; DNA: TGTGCCACCAGCACCGTTACAGGGAACGAGCAGTACTTC
V: TRBV27; J: TRBJ1-6; size: many; D: .; CDR3: CASSFDGGGISPLHF; DNA: TGTGCCAGCAGTTTCGACGGGGGGGGAATCTCACCCCTCCACTTT
V: TRBV7-2; J: TRBJ2-1; size: many; D: .; CDR3: CASSLDAGRGNEQFF; DNA: TGTGCCAGCAGCTTGGATGCGGGAAGGGGCAATGAGCAGTTCTTC
V: TRBV20-1; J: TRBJ2-7; size: many; D: TRBD2; CDR3: CSASDVVAGINEQYF; DNA: TGCAGTGCTAGTGACGTAGTAGCGGGAATCAACGAGCAGTACTTC
V: TRBV29-1; J: TRBJ2-7; size: many; D: .; CDR3: CSATTTNYEQYF; DNA: TGCAGCGCGACGACGACCAACTACGAGCAGTACTTC
V: TRBV5-6; J: TRBJ2-6; size: many; D: TRBD1; CDR3: CASSQTGGVWTGANVLTF; DNA: TGTGCCAGCAGCCAAACAGGGGGCGTTTGGACTGGGGCCAACGTCCTGACTTTC
V: TRBV12-3/TRBV12-4; J: TRBJ2-3; size: many; D: TRBD2; CDR3: CASSQSSGSTDTQYF; DNA: TGTGCCAGCAGTCAATCTAGCGGATCCACAGATACGCAGTATTTT
V: TRBV12-3/TRBV12-4; J: TRBJ2-7; size: many; D: TRBD1; CDR3: CASSSETGPYEQYF; DNA: TGTGCCAGCAGTTCGGAGACAGGGCCCTACGAGCAGTACTTC
V: TRBV7-2; J: TRBJ1-5; size: many; D: .; CDR3: CASSPRQGGQPQHF; DNA: TGTGCCAGCAGCCCCAGGCAGGGAGGTCAGCCCCAGCATTTT
V: TRBV20-1; J: TRBJ1-4; size: many; D: TRBD1; CDR3: CSARDGRYRGRGRANEKLFF; DNA: TGCAGTGCTAGAGACGGCCGGTACAGGGGGCGAGGTCGTGCTAATGAAAAACTGTTTTTT
V: TRBV5-1; J: TRBJ2-1; size: medium-sized; D: TRBD1; CDR3: CASSWTGYNEQFF; DNA: TGCGCCAGCAGCTGGACAGGGTACAATGAGCAGTTCTTC
V: TRBV19; J: TRBJ1-3; size: .; D: .; CDR3: CASSTDHIGNTIYF; DNA: TGTGCCAGTAGCACGGATCACATTGGAAACACCATATATTTT
V: TRBV20-1; J: TRBJ2-4; size: many; D: TRBD1; CDR3: CSAPSGQVAKNIQYF; DNA: TGCAGTGCTCCCTCAGGACAGGTAGCCAAAAACATTCAGTACTTC
V: TRBV18; J: TRBJ2-5; size: many; D: .; CDR3: CASSLRSVETQYF; DNA: TGTGCCAGCTCCCTAAGGTCCGTCGAGACCCAGTACTTC
V: TRBV20-1; J: TRBJ2-2; size: medium-sized; D: TRBD2; CDR3: CSARSSPITSVGTGELFF; DNA: TGCAGTGCTAGATCCAGCCCGATTACTAGCGTAGGCACCGGGGAGCTGTTTTTT
V: TRBV7-3; J: TRBJ2-1; size: many; D: .; CDR3: CASSPQVRNEQFF; DNA: TGTGCCAGCAGCCCCCAAGTAAGGAATGAGCAGTTCTTC
V: TRBV12-3/TRBV12-4; J: TRBJ2-2; size: many; D: .; CDR3: CASSGTGELFF; DNA: TGTGCCAGCAGTGGCACCGGGGAGCTGTTTTTT
V: TRBV20-1; J: TRBJ2-7; size: many; D: .; CDR3: CSAHFHEQYF; DNA: TGCAGTGCCCATTTCCACGAGCAGTACTTC
V: TRBV20-1; J: TRBJ2-1; size: many; D: .; CDR3: CSAPERGENSEQFF; DNA: TGCAGTGCTCCCGAGCGAGGGGAGAATTCTGAGCAGTTCTTC
V: TRBV24-1; J: TRBJ1-2; size: many; D: .; CDR3: CATSDRLTGYTF; DNA: TGTGCCACCAGTGACCGCCTGACAGGCTACACCTTC
V: TRBV10-3; J: TRBJ1-5; size: many; D: .; CDR3: CAISESRGGASQPQHF; DNA: TGTGCCATCAGTGAGTCGAGAGGAGGAGCGAGTCAGCCCCAGCATTTT
V: TRBV18; J: TRBJ1-5; size: many; D: TRBD1; CDR3: CASSGDRGGNQPQHF; DNA: TGTGCCAGCTCAGGAGACAGGGGTGGCAATCAGCCCCAGCATTTT
V: TRBV5-6; J: TRBJ1-2; size: many; D: .; CDR3: CASSERGTGKGNGYTF; DNA: TGTGCCAGCAGCGAACGTGGGACCGGGAAGGGGAATGGCTACACCTTC
V: TRBV10-3; J: TRBJ2-7; size: few; D: TRBD1; CDR3: CAISESGPGTGEQYF; DNA: TGTGCCATCAGTGAGTCGGGTCCCGGGACAGGGGAGCAGTACTTC
V: TRBV5-1; J: TRBJ2-3; size: medium-sized; D: .; CDR3: CASSFLGDTQYF; DNA: TGCGCCAGCAGCTTCCTGGGAGATACGCAGTATTTT
V: TRBV4-3; J: TRBJ2-2; size: .; D: .; CDR3: CASSQELYTNGELFF; DNA: TGCGCCAGCAGCCAAGAACTGTATACAAACGGGGAGCTGTTTTTT
V: TRBV7-9; J: TRBJ1-1; size: many; D: .; CDR3: CASALLTEAFF; DNA: TGTGCCAGCGCCCTCCTCACTGAAGCTTTCTTT
V: TRBV20-1; J: TRBJ2-3; size: .; D: .; CDR3: CSATSPRGISTDTQYF; DNA: TGCAGTGCTACCTCTCCGCGGGGTATAAGCACAGATACGCAGTATTTT
V: TRBV7-2; J: TRBJ2-3; size: many; D: .; CDR3: CASSPQVSDTQYF; DNA: TGTGCCAGCAGCCCCCAGGTGTCAGATACGCAGTATTTT
V: TRBV12-3/TRBV12-4; J: TRBJ2-2; size: many; D: .; CDR3: CASSPVVIGELFF; DNA: TGTGCCAGCAGCCCCGTAGTAATCGGGGAGCTGTTTTTT
V: TRBV20-1; J: TRBJ2-7; size: many; D: .; CDR3: CSVRGRRYEQYF; DNA: TGCAGTGTTCGCGGCAGGAGGTACGAGCAGTACTTC
V: TRBV2; J: TRBJ2-7; size: many; D: .; CDR3: CASGGGGQSYEQYF; DNA: TGTGCCAGCGGGGGCGGCGGCCAATCCTACGAGCAGTACTTC
V: TRBV5-5; J: TRBJ1-4; size: many; D: .; CDR3: CASSLPALGEKLFF; DNA: TGTGCCAGCAGCTTACCAGCTTTAGGTGAAAAACTGTTTTTT
V: TRBV13; J: TRBJ2-3; size: many; D: .; CDR3: CASRDRELDTDTQYF; DNA: TGTGCCAGCAGAGATCGGGAGTTGGACACAGATACGCAGTATTTT
V: TRBV12-3/TRBV12-4; J: TRBJ2-7; size: many; D: .; CDR3: CASSFSGTLNYEQYF; DNA: TGTGCCAGCAGTTTCTCCGGGACCCTTAACTACGAGCAGTACTTC
V: TRBV20-1; J: TRBJ2-5; size: many; D: TRBD2; CDR3: CSGLAGGAEETQYF; DNA: TGCAGCGGACTAGCGGGAGGTGCTGAAGAGACCCAGTACTTC
V: TRBV6-5; J: TRBJ1-6; size: many; D: .; CDR3: CASSLTVGESPLHF; DNA: TGTGCCAGCAGTTTAACAGTAGGAGAGTCACCCCTCCACTTT
V: TRBV6-6; J: TRBJ2-1; size: few; D: TRBD2; CDR3: CASSFRLASRAHNEQFF; DNA: TGTGCCAGCAGTTTCCGACTAGCGTCCCGGGCCCACAATGAGCAGTTCTTC
V: TRBV20-1; J: TRBJ1-2; size: many; D: TRBD1; CDR3: CSARSQGVDGYTF; DNA: TGCAGTGCTAGGTCCCAGGGGGTCGATGGCTACACCTTC
V: TRBV7-3; J: TRBJ2-2; size: .; D: TRBD2; CDR3: CASSFGGNGEMFF; DNA: TGTGCCAGCAGCTTCGGGGGGAACGGGGAGATGTTTTTT